Following are 29 T cell receptor beta chains from one sample sequenced in a study of T cell repertoires in ileal Crohn's disease. Generated by immunoSEQ multiplex PCR, the TCRdb table keeps only in-frame clones and is missing some. This sample has fewer than 12,000 clones, with roughly 80% found just once. The time point is: neoterminal ileum biopsy at postoperative endoscopy, about 6 months after surgery. The specimen was ileal tissue. The receptors derive from an adult with Crohn's disease.

The CDR3: CASSLTDPQGIWNTEAFF. Here the CDR3 DNA reads TGTGCCAGCAGCTTAACCGATCCACAGGGGATTTGGAACACTGAAGCTTTCTTT. V gene TRBV11-1 combines with J gene TRBJ1-1; the match to TRBD1 covers 7 bases. From germline, CDR1 is SGHAT and CDR2 FQDESV (reference sequence). V lost 2 bases to trimming and J lost 1 base; unmatched junction nucleotides: 13. The CDR3 contains 18 residues.

The chain has TRBV1 and TRBJ2-7; the D call of TRBD2 is as the table states it, not checked on the DNA. TRBV1 is an annotated pseudogene. The CDR3 sequence is 15 residues long. The CDR3 spells CTSKGTSGREHEQYF. CDR3 nucleotide sequence: TGCACCAGCAAGGGGACTAGCGGGAGGGAACACGAGCAGTACTTC.

The chain uses TRBV5-6 and TRBJ2-7, with a tentative D call TRBD1 (6 bases). The CDR3 has 15 amino acids. Germline assignment: CDR1 SGHDT and CDR2 YYEEEE. Trimming pared 6 bases from V and 5 bases from J, leaving 21 bases between. CDR3 protein: CASIIEGQGRHEQYF. CDR3 nucleotide sequence: TGTGCCAGCATCATCGAGGGGCAGGGGAGACACGAGCAGTACTTC.

The V gene is TRBV7-9, the J gene TRBJ2-1; 14 bases map to TRBD2. The CDR3 sequence is 18 residues long. V was pared by 3 bases and J by 7 bases, with 11 bases of the junction left unmatched. Germline V gene lookup returns CDR1 SEHNR and CDR2 FQNEAQ (reference sequence). The CDR3 here is CASSFLPTSGRASNEQFF. The DNA for the CDR3 is TGTGCCAGCAGCTTTCTTCCGACTAGCGGGAGGGCCAGTAATGAGCAGTTCTTC.

The chain has TRBV9 and TRBJ1-6, with D possibly TRBD1 on 6 matching bases. Trimming removed 5 bases at V and 9 bases at J, with 15 bases between. Germline V gene data show CDR1 as SGDLS and CDR2 as YYNGEE. CDR3 size: 14 residues. In nucleotides, the CDR3 is TGTGCCAGCAGGGGAACAGGGATGAGTTCACCCCTCCACTTT. Translating gives CASRGTGMSSPLHF. Full variable domain (rest looked up from reference TRBV9 and TRBJ1-6): DSGVTQTPKHLITATGQRVTLRCSPRSGDLSVYWYQQSLDQGLQFLIQYYNGEERAKGNILERFSAQQFPDLHSELNLSSLELGDSALYFCASRGTGMSSPLHFGNGTRLTVT.

The sample holds one count of this clone. The chain carries TRBV30 and TRBJ2-2; possible D gene TRBD2, 6 bases. This CDR3 has 14 amino acids. Germline V CDR1 and CDR2: GTSNPN, SVGIG (reference sequence). The V end was cut by 4 bases, the J end by 4 bases, with 13 bases between. The CDR3 bases are TGTGCCTGGAATGGAGGAGGGCTCACCGGGGAGCTGTTTTTT. This gives the protein CAWNGGGLTGELFF.

CDR3 nucleotide sequence: TGTGCCAGCAGCCCCCGGACAGGCATCGGCGGCTACACCTTC. As protein: CASSPRTGIGGYTF. The chain employs TRBV7-8 and TRBJ1-2, with 7 bases fitting TRBD1. CDR3 length: 14 residues. CDR1 is SGHVS and CDR2 is FQNEAQ in the germline V gene. Trimming removed 5 bases from V and 8 bases from J; junction bases left unmatched: 11. Looking up the rest from reference TRBV7-8 and TRBJ1-2 gives the full variable domain: GAGVSQSPRYKVAKRGQDVALRCDPISGHVSLFWYQQALGQGPEFLTYFQNEAQLDKSGLPSDRFFAERPEGSVSTLKIQRTQQEDSAVYLCASSPRTGIGGYTFGSGTRLTVV.

This chain connects TRBV5-6 to TRBJ2-5; D is unresolved. Germline V gene sequence: CDR1 SGHDT, CDR2 YYEEEE. V was shortened by 2 bases and J by 3 bases, with 8 bases between the two germline ends. The length of the CDR3 is 13 residues. CDR3 amino acids: CASSLMAEETQYF. CDR3 sequence (DNA): TGTGCCAGCAGCTTAATGGCAGAAGAGACCCAGTACTTC.

This clone is a singleton in its sample. The V call is TRBV5-5, the J call TRBJ1-1, with D possibly being TRBD1 (6 bases). The CDR3 totals 13 residues. Trimming took off 5 bases at V and 6 bases at J, with 14 bases between the two ends. Germline loops: CDR1 SGHKS, CDR2 YYEKEE (reference sequence). In DNA form, the CDR3 reads TGTGCCAGCAGTCGTGGGACATTGGCTGAAGCTTTCTTT. Translation gives CASSRGTLAEAFF.

The V call is TRBV5-4, the J call TRBJ2-7, with TRBD1 matching 9 bases. The V and J ends lost 0 bases and 2 bases, in that order; junction bases with no gene match: 0. The CDR3 extends over 14 amino acids. The germline gives CDR1 SGHNT, CDR2 YYREEE (reference sequence). CDR3 coding DNA: TGTGCCAGCAGCTTGGGGGACAGGGCCTACGAGCAGTACTTC. Protein product: CASSLGDRAYEQYF.

This clone was recorded only once. The chain combines TRBV5-1 with TRBJ2-5, with no clear D. This CDR3 contains 13 residues. Germline V gene lookup returns CDR1 SGHRS and CDR2 YFSETQ. Trimming left V 4 bases short and J 1 base short, with 8 bases between. Here the CDR3 reads CASSLLPQETQYF. CDR3 sequence (DNA): TGCGCCAGCAGCCTCCTCCCCCAAGAGACCCAGTACTTC.

This clone was found a few times. The rearrangement uses TRBV14 and TRBJ2-5, with D possibly TRBD2 on 6 matching bases. The CDR3 is 16 residues long. Germline V gene sequence: CDR1 SGHDN, CDR2 FVKESK. V was shortened by 0 bases and J by 5 bases, with 16 bases between the two germline ends. The CDR3 loop is CASSQDFAGNSETQYF. The CDR3 coding sequence is TGTGCCAGCAGCCAAGATTTCGCGGGAAACTCGGAGACCCAGTACTTC.

This clone occurred a few times. The chain employs TRBV5-4 and TRBJ2-5, with 7 bases identical to TRBD2. The CDR3 runs to 14 residues. Per the germline V gene, CDR1 is SGHNT and CDR2 is YYREEE (reference sequence). With 3 bases clipped from V and 11 bases from J, the junction kept 13 bases outside the gene matches. CDR3 residues: CASSSPAGLKKQYF. The CDR3 nucleotides read TGTGCCAGCAGCTCCCCAGCGGGGCTTAAAAAGCAGTACTTC.

This clone was detected only a few times. The V and J genes are TRBV28 and TRBJ2-1; weak D call: TRBD2 (5 bases). The V gene's germline CDR1 is MDHEN and CDR2 SYDVKM. The germline V and J ends were trimmed by 8 bases and 12 bases, with 8 bases remaining between them. The CDR3 is made up of 9 amino acids. This CDR3 reads CASGRGQFF. CDR3 bases: TGTGCCAGCGGACGGGGGCAGTTCTTC.

The V call is TRBV5-1, the J call TRBJ2-7; D might be TRBD2 (7 bases). Deletions cut 4 bases from V and 4 bases from J, with 12 bases between. In germline, CDR1 is SGHRS, CDR2 YFSETQ. The CDR3 has 13 amino acids. CDR3 residues: CASSEGGGYEQYF. In DNA form, the CDR3 reads TGCGCCAGCAGCGAAGGGGGAGGGTACGAGCAGTACTTC. The whole variable domain, filled in from reference TRBV5-1 and TRBJ2-7, reads KAGVTQTPRYLIKTRGQQVTLSCSPISGHRSVSWYQQTPGQGLQFLFEYFSETQRNKGNFPGRFSGRQFSNSRSEMNVSTLELGDSALYLCASSEGGGYEQYFGPGTRLTVT.

J is TRBJ1-2 and V is TRBV5-1, with TRBD1 matching 10 bases. The trim removed 4 bases at V and 12 bases at J, leaving 9 bases unmatched. The germline V gene encodes CDR1 SGHRS and CDR2 YFSETQ. This CDR3 has 13 residues. The CDR3 here is CASSTGTGVQHTF. CDR3 bases: TGCGCCAGCAGCACCGGGACAGGGGTCCAGCACACCTTC.

This chain links TRBV27 with TRBJ1-1; D is unclear. Trimming removed 0 bases at V and 1 base at J, with 15 bases between. The length of the CDR3 is 17 residues. In germline, CDR1 is MNHEY, CDR2 SMNVEV (reference sequence). CDR3 in amino acids: CASSLSFEAFWNTEAFF. CDR3 coding DNA: TGTGCCAGCAGTTTATCTTTCGAGGCCTTCTGGAACACTGAAGCTTTCTTT.

This chain joins TRBV10-2 and TRBJ2-3, with 11 bases that match TRBD2. Germline lookup yields CDR1 WSHSY and CDR2 SAAADI. The CDR3 loop spans 21 amino acids. V trimming: 4 bases; J trimming: 0 bases; junction bases outside the gene matches: 18. CDR3 DNA sequence: TGCGCCAGCAGTGGGAAACCGGGACTAGCGGAGAGGGCCGTGAGCACAGATACGCAGTATTTT. This sequence encodes CASSGKPGLAERAVSTDTQYF.

This chain connects TRBV6-5 to TRBJ2-3, with 7 nucleotides matching TRBD1. Germline V lookup: CDR1 MNHEY, CDR2 SVGAGI. The CDR3 extends over 15 amino acids. The J segment lost 4 bases and the V segment lost 4 bases, leaving 8 bases of the junction unmatched. The CDR3 here is CASSSGTVFPDTQYF. DNA of the CDR3: TGTGCCAGCAGTTCTGGGACAGTTTTCCCAGATACGCAGTATTTT.

This chain uses TRBV7-8 with TRBJ1-5; 9 bases match TRBD1. The CDR3 has 17 amino acids. CDR1 is SGHVS, CDR2 FQNEAQ, per germline. V lost 4 bases and J lost 5; bases outside the gene matches: 12. CDR3 residues: CASSSPPGQGKDQPQHF. CDR3 sequence (DNA): TGTGCCAGCAGCTCCCCCCCGGGACAGGGTAAAGATCAGCCCCAGCATTTT.

This chain links TRBV7-9 with TRBJ2-7; the match to TRBD1 covers 7 bases. The length of the CDR3 is 17 residues. Per germline, CDR1 SEHNR and CDR2 FQNEAQ (reference sequence). After removal of 5 bases from V and 0 bases from J, the junction contained 13 bases not matched to a gene. CDR3 region: CASSRNAGGANSYEQYF. CDR3 bases: TGTGCCAGCAGCCGGAATGCAGGGGGAGCCAACTCCTACGAGCAGTACTTC.

This clone showed up just a few times. The CDR3 DNA reads TGTGCCAGCAGCCGGTTCACTAGCAGTGCCTACGAGCAGTACTTC. It is translated as CASSRFTSSAYEQYF. V and J are TRBV6-1 and TRBJ2-7; D is perhaps TRBD2 (6 bases). With 6 bases removed from V and 2 bases from J, the gap between germline ends came to 17 bases. This CDR3 contains 15 residues. Germline V gene sequence: CDR1 MNHNS, CDR2 SASEGT.

The chain combines TRBV6-5 with TRBJ1-2; no clear D. The CDR3 extends over 16 amino acids. V was cut by 2 bases and J by 8 bases, with 21 bases left in between. From germline, CDR1 is MNHEY and CDR2 SVGAGI. The CDR3: CASSYASFQARGGYTF. The CDR3 bases are TGTGCCAGCAGTTACGCGTCTTTCCAGGCCCGGGGAGGCTACACCTTC.

The rearrangement joins TRBV5-8 to TRBJ1-5; possible D gene TRBD1, 6 bases. CDR3 length: 16 amino acids. Deletions cut 0 bases from V and 10 bases from J, with 20 bases between. Germline V gene data show CDR1 as SGHTS and CDR2 as YDEGEE. CDR3 DNA sequence: TGTGCCAGCAGCTTGGTCCCCACAGGGCTTAGCTCACCCCAGCATTTT. Its protein product is CASSLVPTGLSSPQHF.

The chain employs TRBV28 and TRBJ2-7, with D possibly matching TRBD2 (5 bases). Looked up from germline, CDR1 is MDHEN and CDR2 is SYDVKM. Trimming took off 6 bases at V and 1 base at J, with 16 bases between the two ends. The CDR3 consists of 15 residues. Written as DNA, the CDR3 is TGTGCCAGCAGCCCTGGAGGTACTCAATCCTACGAGCAGTACTTC. It yields the protein CASSPGGTQSYEQYF.

The chain couples TRBV4-1 to TRBJ2-5, with D possibly matching TRBD2 (7 bases). The CDR3 covers 16 residues. Trimming removed 1 base from V and 0 bases from J, with 12 bases in between. Germline V gene data show CDR1 as MGHRA and CDR2 as YSYEKL. The CDR3, as DNA: TGCGCCAGCAGCCAAGCGGGGGGCACAGACCAAGAGACCCAGTACTTC. Translation: CASSQAGGTDQETQYF.

This clone was detected only a few times. The chain recombines TRBV5-4 with TRBJ1-1, with 9 bases lining up with TRBD1. CDR1 and CDR2 from the germline V gene are SGHNT and YYREEE (reference sequence). The CDR3 contains 16 residues. Trimming at V came to 3 bases and at J to 5 bases, leaving 11 bases not matched to a gene. DNA of the CDR3: TGTGCCAGCAGCTCGGGGGGTGACAGGGGGAGGACTGAAGCTTTCTTT. This translates into CASSSGGDRGRTEAFF.

This clone has more than one count but fewer than ten. V and J are TRBV19 and TRBJ2-7; possible D gene TRBD2, 6 bases. With 3 bases removed from V and 0 bases from J, the gap between germline ends came to 12 bases. The CDR3 contains 15 residues. From germline, CDR1 is LNHDA and CDR2 SQIVND (reference sequence). The DNA of the CDR3 is TGTGCCAGTAGTATTGGGGGGTGGGCCTCCTACGAGCAGTACTTC. This sequence encodes CASSIGGWASYEQYF.

The chain uses TRBV9 and TRBJ1-6, with D unclear. Trimming removed 4 bases from V and 3 bases from J, with 14 bases in between. CDR1 and CDR2 (germline): SGDLS, YYNGEE. The CDR3 has 16 amino acids. The CDR3 bases are TGTGCCAGCAGCCCTTTTGGAGACTTCTATAATTCACCCCTCCACTTT. Protein: CASSPFGDFYNSPLHF.